This T cell receptor beta chain was obtained from a study of cytomegalovirus exposure and HLA in healthy donors. General study results and limits: The likely explanation for a cluster of highly shared sequence variants was sequencing artifact. Cytomegalovirus status was reportedly diagnosed by the classifier with high specificity and sensitivity. Later analysis placed DRB1 highest and HLA-C lowest in TCR association rates, which differed by HLA locus.

The PCR was carried out with 60 Vbeta primers and 13 Jbeta primers. In the authors' workflow: Unique TCR beta chains totaled some 78 million in a later count, with roughly 11 million of them shared. Data came from immunoSEQ multiplex PCR; TCRdb stores just in-frame clones and leaves some out. That table gives V, J and clone size, and the DNA gave D and trimming. The table includes 150,000 to 250,000 clones, less than 85% detected once. CDR1 and CDR2 (germline): WNHNN, SYGVQD (reference sequence). V dropped 6 bases and J dropped 4; count of bases not matched to a gene: 13. The CDR3 sequence is 17 residues long. In regard to this clone: Its antigen is unknown.

Input material: PBMCs. This TCR came from a girl aged 10 to 17 in good health and CMV-seropositive. The rearrangement joins TRBV10-1 to TRBJ1-5; TRBD1 matches at 9 bases. The CDR3: CASSWDRERMGNQPQHF. CDR3 nucleotides: TGCGCCAGCAGCTGGGACAGGGAGAGGATGGGTAATCAGCCCCAGCATTTT.